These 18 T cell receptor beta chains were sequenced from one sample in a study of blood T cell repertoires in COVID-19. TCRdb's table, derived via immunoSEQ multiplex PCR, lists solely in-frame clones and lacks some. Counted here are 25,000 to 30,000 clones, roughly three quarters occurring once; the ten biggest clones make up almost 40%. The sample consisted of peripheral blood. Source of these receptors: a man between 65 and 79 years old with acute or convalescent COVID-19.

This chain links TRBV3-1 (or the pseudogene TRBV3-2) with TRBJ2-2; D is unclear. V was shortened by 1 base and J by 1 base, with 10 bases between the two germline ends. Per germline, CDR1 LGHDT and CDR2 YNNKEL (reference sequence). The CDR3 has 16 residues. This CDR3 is CASSQGFSGNTGELFF. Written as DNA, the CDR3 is TGTGCCAGCAGCCAAGGATTTTCAGGGAACACCGGGGAGCTGTTTTTT.

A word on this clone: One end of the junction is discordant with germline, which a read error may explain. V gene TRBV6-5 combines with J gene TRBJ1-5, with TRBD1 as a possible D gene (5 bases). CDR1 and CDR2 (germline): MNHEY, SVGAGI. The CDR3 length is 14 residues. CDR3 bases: TGCGCCCCAGGGAAAGGATTATACAATCAGCCCCAGCATTTT. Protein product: CAPGKGLYNQPQHF.

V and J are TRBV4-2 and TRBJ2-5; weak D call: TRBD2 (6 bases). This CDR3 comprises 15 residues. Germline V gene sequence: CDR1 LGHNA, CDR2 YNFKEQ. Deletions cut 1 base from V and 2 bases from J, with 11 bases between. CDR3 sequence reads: CASSQVAGRQETQYF. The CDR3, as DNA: TGTGCCAGCAGCCAAGTGGCGGGACGGCAAGAGACCCAGTACTTC.

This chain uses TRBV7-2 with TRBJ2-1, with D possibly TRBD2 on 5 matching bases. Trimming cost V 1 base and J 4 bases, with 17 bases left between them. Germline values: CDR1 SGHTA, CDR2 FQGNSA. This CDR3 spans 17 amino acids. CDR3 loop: CASSLGLSSIGYNEQFF. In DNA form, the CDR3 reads TGTGCCAGCAGCTTAGGACTATCCTCAATCGGGTACAATGAGCAGTTCTTC.

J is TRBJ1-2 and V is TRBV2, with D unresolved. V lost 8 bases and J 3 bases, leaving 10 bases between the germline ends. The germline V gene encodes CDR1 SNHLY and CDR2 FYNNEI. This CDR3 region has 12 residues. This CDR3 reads CASERQYYGYTF. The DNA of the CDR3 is TGTGCCAGCGAGAGGCAGTACTATGGCTACACCTTC.

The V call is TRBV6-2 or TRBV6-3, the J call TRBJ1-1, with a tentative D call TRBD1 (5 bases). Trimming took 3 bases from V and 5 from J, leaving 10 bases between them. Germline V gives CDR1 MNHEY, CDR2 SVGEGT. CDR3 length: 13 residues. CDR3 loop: CASSYQGQTEAFF. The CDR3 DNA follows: TGTGCCAGCAGTTATCAGGGCCAGACTGAAGCTTTCTTT.

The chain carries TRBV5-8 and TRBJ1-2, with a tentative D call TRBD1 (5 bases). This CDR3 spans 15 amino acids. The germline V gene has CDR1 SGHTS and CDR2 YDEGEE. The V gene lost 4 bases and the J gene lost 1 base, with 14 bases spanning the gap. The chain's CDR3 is CASSRGLQVNYGYTF. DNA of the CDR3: TGTGCCAGCAGCCGGGGACTGCAGGTTAACTATGGCTACACCTTC. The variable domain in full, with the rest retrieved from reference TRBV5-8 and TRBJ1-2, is EAGVTQSPTHLIKTRGQQATLRCSPISGHTSVYWYQQALGLGLQFLLWYDEGEERNRGNFPPRFSGRQFPNYSSELNVNALELEDSALYLCASSRGLQVNYGYTFGSGTRLTVV.

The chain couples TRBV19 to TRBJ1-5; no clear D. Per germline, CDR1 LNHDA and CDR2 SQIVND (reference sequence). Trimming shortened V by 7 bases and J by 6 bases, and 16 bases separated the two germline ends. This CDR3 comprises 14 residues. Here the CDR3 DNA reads TGTGCCAGTACTTTCGGCGGTCGGGGTCAGCCCCAGCATTTT. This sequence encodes CASTFGGRGQPQHF. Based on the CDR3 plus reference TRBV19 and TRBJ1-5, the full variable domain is DGGITQSPKYLFRKEGQNVTLSCEQNLNHDAMYWYRQDPGQGLRLIYYSQIVNDFQKGDIAEGYSVSREKKESFPLTVTSAQKNPTAFYLCASTFGGRGQPQHFGDGTRLSIL.

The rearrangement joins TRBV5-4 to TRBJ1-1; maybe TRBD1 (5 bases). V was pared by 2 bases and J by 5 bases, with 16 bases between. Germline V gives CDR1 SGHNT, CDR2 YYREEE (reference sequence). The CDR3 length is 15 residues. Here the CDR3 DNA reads TGTGCCAGCAGCTTACTCCAGGGCTTGGGGACTGAAGCTTTCTTT. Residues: CASSLLQGLGTEAFF.

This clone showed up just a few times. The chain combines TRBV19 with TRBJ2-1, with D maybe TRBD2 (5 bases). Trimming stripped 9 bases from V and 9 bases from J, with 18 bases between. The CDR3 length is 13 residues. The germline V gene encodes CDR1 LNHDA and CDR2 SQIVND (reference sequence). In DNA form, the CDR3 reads TGTGCCAGCGCCAGGCGGGCTAGTTTTGAGCAGTTCTTC. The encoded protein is CASARRASFEQFF.

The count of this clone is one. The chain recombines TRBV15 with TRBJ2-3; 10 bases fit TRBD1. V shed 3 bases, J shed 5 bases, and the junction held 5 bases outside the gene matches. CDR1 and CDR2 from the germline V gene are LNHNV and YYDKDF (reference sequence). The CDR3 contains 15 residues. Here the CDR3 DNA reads TGTGCCACCAGCAGCTCCCGGACAGGGGGAGATACGCAGTATTTT. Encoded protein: CATSSSRTGGDTQYF.

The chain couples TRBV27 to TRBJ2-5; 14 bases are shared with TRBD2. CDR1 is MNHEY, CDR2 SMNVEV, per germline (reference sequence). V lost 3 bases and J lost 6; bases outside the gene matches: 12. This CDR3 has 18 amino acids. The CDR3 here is CASSFSSRGLAGAQTQYF. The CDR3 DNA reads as TGTGCCAGCAGTTTTTCTTCGAGGGGACTAGCGGGAGCCCAGACCCAGTACTTC.

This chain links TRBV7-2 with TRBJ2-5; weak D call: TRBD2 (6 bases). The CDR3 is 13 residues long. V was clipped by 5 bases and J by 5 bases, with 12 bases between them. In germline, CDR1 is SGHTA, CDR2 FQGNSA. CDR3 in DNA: TGTGCCAGCAGCCTTGGACTACGGGAGACCCAGTACTTC. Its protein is CASSLGLRETQYF.

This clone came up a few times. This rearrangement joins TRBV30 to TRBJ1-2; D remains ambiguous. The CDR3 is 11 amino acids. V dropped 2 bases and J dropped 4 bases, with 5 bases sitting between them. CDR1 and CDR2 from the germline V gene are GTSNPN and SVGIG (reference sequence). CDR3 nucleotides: TGTGCCTGGAGTCGCAGCTATGGCTACACCTTC. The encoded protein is CAWSRSYGYTF.

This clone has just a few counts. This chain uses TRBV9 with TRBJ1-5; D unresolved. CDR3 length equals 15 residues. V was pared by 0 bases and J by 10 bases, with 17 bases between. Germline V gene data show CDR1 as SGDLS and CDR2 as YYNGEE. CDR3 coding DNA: TGTGCCAGCAGCGTAGATTACAGTCCCCATGGACCCCAGCATTTT. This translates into CASSVDYSPHGPQHF. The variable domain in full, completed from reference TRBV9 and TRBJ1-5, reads DSGVTQTPKHLITATGQRVTLRCSPRSGDLSVYWYQQSLDQGLQFLIQYYNGEERAKGNILERFSAQQFPDLHSELNLSSLELGDSALYFCASSVDYSPHGPQHFGDGTRLSIL.

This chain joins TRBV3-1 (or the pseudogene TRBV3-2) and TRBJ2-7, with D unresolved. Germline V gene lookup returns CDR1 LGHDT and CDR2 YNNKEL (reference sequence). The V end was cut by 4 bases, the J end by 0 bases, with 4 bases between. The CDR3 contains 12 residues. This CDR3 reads CASSLLSYEQYF. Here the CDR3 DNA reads TGTGCCAGCAGCCTCCTCTCCTACGAGCAGTACTTC.

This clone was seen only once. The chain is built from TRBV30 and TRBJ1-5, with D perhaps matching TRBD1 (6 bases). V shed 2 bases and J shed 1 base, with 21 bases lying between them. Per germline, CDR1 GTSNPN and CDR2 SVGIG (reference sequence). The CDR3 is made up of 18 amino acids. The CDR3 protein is CAWSSDRLHGKSNQPQHF. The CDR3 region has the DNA TGTGCCTGGAGTAGTGACAGGCTCCACGGTAAAAGCAATCAGCCCCAGCATTTT.

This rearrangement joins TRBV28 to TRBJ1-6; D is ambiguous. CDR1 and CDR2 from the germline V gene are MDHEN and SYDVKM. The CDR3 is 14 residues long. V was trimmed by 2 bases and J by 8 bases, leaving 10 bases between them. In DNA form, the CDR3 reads TGTGCCAGCAGTTTACCCCGGGAGGATTCACCCCTCCACTTT. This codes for CASSLPREDSPLHF. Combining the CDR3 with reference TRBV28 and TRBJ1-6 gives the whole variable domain DVKVTQSSRYLVKRTGEKVFLECVQDMDHENMFWYRQDPGLGLRLIYFSYDVKMKEKGDIPEGYSVSREKKERFSLILESASTNQTSMYLCASSLPREDSPLHFGNGTRLTVT.